Each of the 30 T cell receptor beta chains below was sequenced from the same sample in a study of T cells in Graves' hyperthyroidism and ophthalmopathy. There were TCR beta CDR3 regions amplified from RNA transcripts. TCR CDR3 underwent first-round RT-PCR with the HTBI primer set. TCRdb recomputed calls from the multiplex PCR reads with MiXCR, one row per CDR3 protein. The sample has about 580,000 distinct CDR3 sequences; 46% are singletons. Material: peripheral blood or thyroid tissue (not recorded which). The receptor set was obtained from a woman under 30 with Graves' hyperthyroidism.

This clonotype occurred many times. This sequence joins TRBV6-2 or TRBV6-3 and TRBJ1-5; D not certain. Germline assignment: CDR1 MNHEY and CDR2 SVGEGT. V was cut by 2 bases and J by 2 bases, with 10 bases left in between. This CDR3 comprises 15 residues. The CDR3 region is CASSYPGRGNQPQHF. For the CDR3, the DNA is TGTGCCAGCAGTTACCCTGGGAGAGGCAATCAGCCCCAGCATTTT.

This chain links TRBV6-2 or TRBV6-3 with TRBJ2-6; maybe TRBD1 (6 bases). Between the trimmed V and J ends, which lost 0 bases and 0 bases, there was a span of 9 bases. CDR1 and CDR2 (germline): MNHEY, SVGEGT. The CDR3 is 17 amino acids. The CDR3 coding sequence is TGTGCCAGCAGTTACTCACCGGGACACTCTGGGGCCAACGTCCTGACTTTC. Amino acids: CASSYSPGHSGANVLTF.

This clonotype occurred a few times. This sequence joins TRBV7-3 and TRBJ2-1, with 7 bases that match TRBD2. Germline assignment: CDR1 SGHTA and CDR2 FQGTGA. The CDR3 is 14 amino acids. J gave up 7 bases and V 4 bases, and 7 bases lay outside the gene matches. CDR3 sequence: CASSSGLPLNEQFF. The DNA of the CDR3 is TGTGCCAGCAGCTCGGGACTACCACTGAATGAGCAGTTCTTC.

This clonotype has only a few counts. The V gene is TRBV24-1, the J gene TRBJ2-1; tentatively, D is TRBD1 (7 bases). V was trimmed by 9 bases and J by 5 bases, leaving 10 bases between them. The germline V gene encodes CDR1 KGHDR and CDR2 SFDVKD. This CDR3 is 12 amino acids long. The DNA for the CDR3 is TGTGCCACCGCGGGGACAGACAATGAGCAGTTCTTC. Translated, it gives CATAGTDNEQFF.

This chain joins TRBV27 and TRBJ2-7; maybe TRBD1 (7 bases). The CDR3 has 15 residues. The ends were cut back, 0 bases at V and 7 bases at J, with 16 bases in the middle. CDR1 MNHEY and CDR2 SMNVEV come from the germline V gene (reference sequence). For the CDR3, the DNA is TGTGCCAGCAGTTTATCGGGGGGACAGAGCCCGGAGCAGTACTTC. The encoded protein is CASSLSGGQSPEQYF.

In this sample, this clonotype turned up many times. V usage is TRBV7-9 and J usage is TRBJ1-1, with D perhaps TRBD1 (6 bases). Trimming left V 5 bases short and J 4 bases short, with 17 bases between. Germline CDR1 SEHNR, CDR2 FQNEAQ (reference sequence). CDR3 size: 15 residues. CDR3 sequence: CASSRTDRRVTEAFF. The CDR3, as DNA: TGTGCCAGCAGCAGGACAGACCGACGGGTCACTGAAGCTTTCTTT. Variable domain in full (rest from reference TRBV7-9 and TRBJ1-1): DTGVSQNPRHKITKRGQNVTFRCDPISEHNRLYWYRQTLGQGPEFLTYFQNEAQLEKSRLLSDRFSAERPKGSFSTLEIQRTEQGDSAMYLCASSRTDRRVTEAFFGQGTRLTVV.

This CDR3 is CSARETTSTDTQYF. Written as DNA, the CDR3 is TGCAGTGCTAGAGAGACTACTAGCACAGATACGCAGTATTTT. The chain links TRBV20-1 to TRBJ2-3; the D gene is possibly TRBD2 (5 bases). V shed 0 bases and J shed 0 bases, with 7 bases lying between them. CDR1 and CDR2 (germline): DFQATT, SNEGSKA (reference sequence). This CDR3 region has 14 residues.

The chain employs TRBV12-3 or TRBV12-4 and TRBJ2-7; 7 nucleotides match TRBD2. The CDR3 totals 15 residues. V dropped 4 bases and J dropped 0; count of bases not matched to a gene: 6. The CDR3: CASSSRAGSSYEQYF. The CDR3 nucleotides are TGTGCCAGCAGTTCGAGAGCGGGGAGCTCCTACGAGCAGTACTTC.

There are many counts of this clonotype. This chain connects TRBV2 to TRBJ2-7; 12 bases line up with TRBD2. The CDR3 is 18 residues long. Germline assignment: CDR1 SNHLY and CDR2 FYNNEI. Unmatched junction bases numbered 14, after V lost 6 bases and J lost 2 bases. As DNA, the CDR3 is TGTGCCAGCAGCCACCCCCGTGGACTAGCGGGACTGACCTACGAGCAGTACTTC. Protein product: CASSHPRGLAGLTYEQYF.

In its sample, this clonotype was seen a few times. The chain is built from TRBV20-1 and TRBJ1-2; 9 bases map to TRBD1. The CDR3 runs to 13 residues. Germline CDR1 is DFQATT and CDR2 is SNEGSKA (reference sequence). J lost 8 bases, V lost 3 bases, and 7 bases had no gene match. CDR3 sequence reads: CSARETGGKGYTF. CDR3 nucleotides: TGCAGTGCTAGGGAGACAGGGGGGAAGGGCTACACCTTC.

As concerns this clonotype: A read error may be the cause here, since a much bigger clone is one base away. The V and J genes are TRBV20-1 and TRBJ1-3; unclear D gene. The CDR3 spans 15 residues. Germline V gives CDR1 DFQATT, CDR2 SNEGSKA (reference sequence). The CDR3 coding sequence is TGCAGAGCTAGAAGTACGCTCGGCTCTGGAAACACCATATATTTT. The encoded protein is CRARSTLGSGNTIYF.

This clonotype came up many times. The V call is TRBV7-2, the J call TRBJ1-2, with 8 bases that match TRBD1. Germline V lookup: CDR1 SGHTA, CDR2 FQGNSA. This CDR3 region has 12 residues. V lost 5 bases, J lost 7 bases, and 3 bases stayed unmatched. In DNA, the CDR3 is TGTGCCAGCAGCATTCAGGGGGCTGGCTACACCTTC. The encoded protein is CASSIQGAGYTF.

The CDR3 region is CASSARASSYEQYF. The CDR3 coding sequence is TGTGCCAGCAGTGCTAGAGCTAGCTCCTACGAGCAGTACTTC. The J gene is TRBJ2-7, the V gene TRBV2; D gene ambiguous. Trimming took off 4 bases at V and 0 bases at J, with 10 bases between the two ends. There are 14 residues in the CDR3. CDR1 and CDR2 from the germline V gene are SNHLY and FYNNEI.

At least ten counts were recorded for this clonotype. V gene TRBV19 combines with J gene TRBJ2-2; D possibly corresponds to TRBD2 (6 bases). V was trimmed by 5 bases and J by 1 base, leaving 17 bases between them. CDR3 size: 17 residues. Per germline, CDR1 LNHDA and CDR2 SQIVND (reference sequence). CDR3: CASSWMRGALNTGELFF. CDR3 sequence (DNA): TGTGCCAGTAGTTGGATGCGCGGGGCTCTGAACACCGGGGAGCTGTTTTTT.

Comment on this clonotype: The germline gene is not matched at one end of the junction; a read error may be the cause. J is TRBJ2-1 and V is TRBV7-3; no clear D. This CDR3 comprises 16 residues. Germline assignment: CDR1 SGHTA and CDR2 FQGTGA. The CDR3 nucleotides read TGTGCCAGCAGCGCGCGGACGCGGAGCTCCTACGATGAGCAGTTCTTC. It specifies CASSARTRSSYDEQFF.

The CDR3 protein is CASSSAITGGKSLYEQYF. The CDR3 nucleotides are TGCGCCAGCAGCTCAGCAATAACAGGGGGCAAATCCCTATACGAGCAGTACTTC. This rearrangement joins TRBV5-1 to TRBJ2-7; 9 bases fit TRBD1. The CDR3 has 18 amino acids. Trimming cost V 3 bases and J 4 bases; bases outside gene matches: 17. Germline CDR1 is SGHRS and CDR2 is YFSETQ.

The CDR3 region has the DNA TGTGCCAGCATCGTGGCGGGAGATGGCTACACCTTC. Its protein product is CASIVAGDGYTF. The chain carries TRBV2 and TRBJ1-2; D ambiguous. Germline V lookup: CDR1 SNHLY, CDR2 FYNNEI. V gave up 7 bases and J gave up 6 bases, with 12 bases separating them. This CDR3 region has 12 residues.

This clonotype has at least ten counts. This chain links TRBV7-9 with TRBJ2-5, with D possibly being TRBD2 (6 bases). The CDR3 is 15 residues long. The V and J ends lost 6 bases and 7 bases respectively, with 21 bases between them. Germline V gene data show CDR1 as SEHNR and CDR2 as FQNEAQ (reference sequence). This CDR3 is CASRSVAGSAGTQYF. CDR3 DNA: TGTGCCAGCAGATCCGTGGCGGGATCTGCTGGGACCCAGTACTTC.

Turning to this clonotype: This may come from a read error, since a much larger clone is one base off. V gene TRBV6-5 combines with J gene TRBJ1-1, with TRBD1 identical over 8 bases. This CDR3 has 15 amino acids. Germline CDR1 is MNHEY and CDR2 is SVGAGI. V dropped 5 bases and J dropped 2; count of bases not matched to a gene: 7. CDR3 bases: TGTGCCAGCAGTGGGACAGGTGTGGGTAACACTGAAGCTTTCTTT. It is translated as CASSGTGVGNTEAFF.

The table lists this clonotype with a few counts. This chain joins TRBV10-3 and TRBJ2-3, with D possibly matching TRBD1 (6 bases). The CDR3 covers 16 residues. The ends were cut back, 3 bases at V and 2 bases at J, with 15 bases in the middle. Germline values: CDR1 ENHRY, CDR2 SYGVKD. CDR3 sequence (DNA): TGTGCCATCAGTGACCCGACAGGATTTTTCACAGATACGCAGTATTTT. Translated, it gives CAISDPTGFFTDTQYF.

This chain uses TRBV24-1 with TRBJ2-7, with TRBD1 identical over 7 bases. Trimming cost V 3 bases and J 4 bases; bases outside gene matches: 5. This CDR3 contains 14 residues. Germline CDR1 and CDR2: KGHDR and SFDVKD. CDR3 nucleotide sequence: TGTGCCACCAGTGATGAGACAGGGCAATACGAGCAGTACTTC. It encodes CATSDETGQYEQYF.

This clonotype was seen repeatedly, ten times or more. CDR3 protein: CASSPGHRPMNTEAFF. The DNA of the CDR3 is TGTGCCAGCAGTCCGGGACACCGACCCATGAACACTGAAGCTTTCTTT. The chain joins TRBV7-9 to TRBJ1-1; weak D call: TRBD1 (6 bases). The CDR3 has 16 residues. Germline CDR1 and CDR2: SEHNR and FQNEAQ (reference sequence). Trimming shortened V by 6 bases and J by 0 bases, and 17 bases separated the two germline ends.

Regarding this clonotype: Germline is not matched at one junction end, which may reflect a read error. The gene calls are TRBV4-1 and TRBJ2-5; D gene unclear. The germline gives CDR1 MGHRA, CDR2 YSYEKL. CDR3 length: 12 amino acids. The DNA for the CDR3 is TGTGCCAGCAGCCAAGGACCCGCGCTCCAGTACTTC. This translates into CASSQGPALQYF.

In its sample, this clonotype was seen many times. The rearrangement joins TRBV12-5 to TRBJ2-2; 11 positions match TRBD2. From germline, CDR1 is LGHNT and CDR2 FRNRAP. The CDR3 runs 14 residues. J lost 4 bases, V lost 9 bases, and 4 bases had no gene match. The CDR3 loop is CASATSGATGELFF. In DNA, the CDR3 is TGTGCTAGCGCGACTAGCGGGGCCACCGGGGAGCTGTTTTTT.

This clonotype was detected many times. The V and J genes are TRBV2 and TRBJ2-2; D is undetermined. V lost 6 bases and J lost 2, with 4 bases in between. From germline, CDR1 is SNHLY and CDR2 FYNNEI. The CDR3 has 12 amino acids. CDR3 coding DNA: TGTGCCAGCAGGTTTAACACCGGGGAGCTGTTTTTT. It specifies CASRFNTGELFF.

This clonotype was counted at least ten times. This rearrangement joins TRBV2 to TRBJ2-2, with no clear D. V lost 7 bases and J lost 6, with 6 bases in between. From germline, CDR1 is SNHLY and CDR2 FYNNEI. This CDR3 region has 11 residues. CDR3 in amino acids: CASKVAGELFF. As DNA, the CDR3 is TGTGCCAGCAAAGTCGCCGGGGAGCTGTTTTTT.

About this clonotype: One end of the junction varies from germline; a read error may be responsible. The chain combines TRBV15 with TRBJ1-3; D gene uncertain. Looked up from germline, CDR1 is LNHNV and CDR2 is YYDKDF (reference sequence). This CDR3 has 13 residues. The CDR3 loop reads CAASRGPEDTIYF. CDR3 coding DNA: TGTGCCGCCAGCAGAGGCCCCGAGGACACCATATATTTT.

V and J are TRBV15 and TRBJ2-7; D is undetermined. The CDR3 sequence is 13 residues long. The V gene's germline CDR1 is LNHNV and CDR2 YYDKDF (reference sequence). V lost 3 bases and J 6 bases, leaving 12 bases between the germline ends. The CDR3 spells CATSSLFPAEQYF. The CDR3 DNA is TGTGCCACCAGCAGCTTATTCCCCGCCGAGCAGTACTTC.

In this sample, this clonotype turned up many times. The V gene is TRBV7-2, the J gene TRBJ2-2; unclear D gene. CDR3 size: 14 residues. The germline gives CDR1 SGHTA, CDR2 FQGNSA. Trimming took off 5 bases at V and 1 base at J, with 8 bases between the two ends. The CDR3: CASSKRMNTGELFF. The CDR3 DNA sequence: TGTGCCAGCAGCAAAAGGATGAACACCGGGGAGCTGTTTTTT.

This clonotype came up many times. The chain employs TRBV9 and TRBJ1-2; tentatively, D is TRBD1 (6 bases). CDR1 and CDR2 from the germline V gene are SGDLS and YYNGEE. V lost 0 bases to trimming and J lost 4 bases, with 19 bases between them. The length of the CDR3 is 17 residues. The chain's CDR3 is CASSVDGRGGWGYGYTF. As DNA, the CDR3 is TGTGCCAGCAGCGTAGATGGGCGCGGGGGCTGGGGCTATGGCTACACCTTC.